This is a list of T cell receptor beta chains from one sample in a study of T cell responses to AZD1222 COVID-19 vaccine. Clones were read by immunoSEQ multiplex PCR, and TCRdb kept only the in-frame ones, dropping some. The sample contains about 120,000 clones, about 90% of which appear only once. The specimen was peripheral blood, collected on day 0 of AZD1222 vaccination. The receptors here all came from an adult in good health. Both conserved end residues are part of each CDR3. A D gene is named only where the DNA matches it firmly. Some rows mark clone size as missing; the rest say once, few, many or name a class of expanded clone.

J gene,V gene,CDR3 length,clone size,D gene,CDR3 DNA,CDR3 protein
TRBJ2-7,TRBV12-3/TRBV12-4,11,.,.,TGTGCCAGCAGTTTAGACCAGCGGCAGTACTTC,CASSLDQRQYF
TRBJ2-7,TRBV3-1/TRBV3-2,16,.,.,TGTGCCAGCAGCCACTTCGTGGTAGGCTCGGAAGGGGAGCAGTACTTC,CASSHFVVGSEGEQYF
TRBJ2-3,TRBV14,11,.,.,TGTGCCAGCAGCCTCAAGGATACGCAGTATTTT,CASSLKDTQYF
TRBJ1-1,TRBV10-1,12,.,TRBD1,TGCGCCAGCAGCTTAAACAGGGGCCGAGCTTTCTTT,CASSLNRGRAFF
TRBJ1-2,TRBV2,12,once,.,TGTGCCAGCACGGGGGAAAACTATGGCTACACCTTC,CASTGENYGYTF
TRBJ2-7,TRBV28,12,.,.,TGTGCCAGCGCCACTTTGGGGGACGAGCAGTACTTC,CASATLGDEQYF
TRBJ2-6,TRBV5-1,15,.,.,TGCGCCAGCAGCTTGGCCCGAGCCGGGGCCAACGTCCTGACTTTC,CASSLARAGANVLTF
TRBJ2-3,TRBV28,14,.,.,TGTGCCAGCACTACGGGAGATGGCACAGATACGCAGTATTTT,CASTTGDGTDTQYF
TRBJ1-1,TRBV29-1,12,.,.,TGCAGCGCCCGAAGGGTGGGGCTAGAAGCTTTCTTT,CSARRVGLEAFF
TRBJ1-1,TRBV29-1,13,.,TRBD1,TGCAGCGTCACGAGGGGGCGTGACACTGAAGCTTTCTTT,CSVTRGRDTEAFF
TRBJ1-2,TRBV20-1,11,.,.,TGCAGTGCTAGGACTGAATATGGCTACACCTTC,CSARTEYGYTF
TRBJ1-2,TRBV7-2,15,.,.,TGTGCCAGCAGCTTAGCGTTGGCGCGGAGCTATGGCTACACCTTC,CASSLALARSYGYTF
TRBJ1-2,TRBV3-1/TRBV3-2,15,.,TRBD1,TGTGCCAGCAGCCAAGGGACAGGGGTTGGGTATGGCTACACCTTC,CASSQGTGVGYGYTF
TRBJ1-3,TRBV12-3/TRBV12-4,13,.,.,TGTGCCAGCAGTTTTTCCTCTGGAAACACCATATATTTT,CASSFSSGNTIYF
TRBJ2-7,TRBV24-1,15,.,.,TGTGCCACCAGTGATTCCCGGGAACCTCCCTACGAGCAGTACTTC,CATSDSREPPYEQYF
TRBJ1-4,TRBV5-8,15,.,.,TGTGCCAGCAGCTGGATCCGGACGGGTAATGAAAAACTGTTTTTT,CASSWIRTGNEKLFF
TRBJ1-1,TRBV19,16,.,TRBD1,TGTGCCAGTAGTCTCGGACAGGGTCTTTTGAACACTGAAGCTTTCTTT,CASSLGQGLLNTEAFF
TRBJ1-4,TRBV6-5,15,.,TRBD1,TGTGCCAGCACCATAAGCGGGACAGGGTCTGAAAAACTGTTTTTT,CASTISGTGSEKLFF
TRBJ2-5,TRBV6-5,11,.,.,TGTGCCAGCAGTTTATCGGGGACCCAGTACTTC,CASSLSGTQYF
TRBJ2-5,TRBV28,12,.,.,TGTGCCAGCAGTTCCCGTGCAGGGACCCAGTACTTC,CASSSRAGTQYF
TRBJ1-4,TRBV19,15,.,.,TGTGCCAGTAGTATTCGGGGAACAACTAATGAAAAACTGTTTTTT,CASSIRGTTNEKLFF
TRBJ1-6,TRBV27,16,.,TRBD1,TGTGCCAGCAGTGCCCACAGGGGAATCAATAATTCACCCCTCCACTTT,CASSAHRGINNSPLHF
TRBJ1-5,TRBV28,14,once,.,TGTGCCAGCAGTCCGGGGGATCCAGACTCGCCCCAGCATTTT,CASSPGDPDSPQHF
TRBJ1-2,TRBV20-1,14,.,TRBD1,TGCAGTGCTAGTAGGACAGGGGGCATCTATGGCTACACCTTC,CSASRTGGIYGYTF
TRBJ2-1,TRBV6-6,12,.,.,TGTGCCAGCAGTCGGAAAAGGGATGAGCAGTTCTTC,CASSRKRDEQFF
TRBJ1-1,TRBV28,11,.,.,TGTGCCAGCAGTGAGGGGGCTGAAGCTTTCTTT,CASSEGAEAFF
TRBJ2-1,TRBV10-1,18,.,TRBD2,TGCGCCAGCAGCGGACCGAGACTAGCGGGAGGTTCCTACAATGAGCAGTTCTTC,CASSGPRLAGGSYNEQFF
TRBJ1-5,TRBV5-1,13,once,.,TGCGCCAGCAGCTGGGGGGTGAATCAGCCCCAGCATTTT,CASSWGVNQPQHF
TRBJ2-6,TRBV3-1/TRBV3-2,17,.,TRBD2,TGTGCCAGCAGCCTCCAAGCGGGAATGTCTGGGGCCAACGTCCTGACTTTC,CASSLQAGMSGANVLTF
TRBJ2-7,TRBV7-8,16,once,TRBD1,TGTGCCAGCAGCTTTTACACGAGACAGGGGTCCTACGAGCAGTACTTC,CASSFYTRQGSYEQYF
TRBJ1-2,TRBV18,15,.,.,TGTGCCAGCTCACCCGTAGGACAGTCACTCTATGGCTACACCTTC,CASSPVGQSLYGYTF
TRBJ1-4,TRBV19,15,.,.,TGTGCCAGTAGTATTCCCGGGGCAACTAATGAAAAACTGTTTTTT,CASSIPGATNEKLFF
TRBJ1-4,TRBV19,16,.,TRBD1,TGTGCCAGTACCTCCGGGACAGGGAACGAACTTGAAAAACTGTTTTTT,CASTSGTGNELEKLFF
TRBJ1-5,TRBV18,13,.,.,TGTGCCAGCTCACCACCCGAAAGGCTGGTCCAGCATTTT,CASSPPERLVQHF
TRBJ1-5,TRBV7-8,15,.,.,TGTGCCAGCAGGACACATAAACAAAAGGGTCAGCCCCAGCATTTT,CASRTHKQKGQPQHF
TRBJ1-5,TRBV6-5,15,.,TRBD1,TGTGCCAGCAGTAATACAGGGGATAGCAATCAGCCCCAGCATTTT,CASSNTGDSNQPQHF
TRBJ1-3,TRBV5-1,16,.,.,TGCGCCAGCAGCCCCGGATCCGTGAGCTCTGGAAACACCATATATTTT,CASSPGSVSSGNTIYF
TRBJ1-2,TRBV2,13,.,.,TGTGCCAGATTGACAGGCCCCAACTATGGCTACACCTTC,CARLTGPNYGYTF
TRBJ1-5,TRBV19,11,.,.,TGTGCCAGTGCGGGGGGGGTGGCCCAGCATTTT,CASAGGVAQHF
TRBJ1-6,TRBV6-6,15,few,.,TGTGCCAGCAGCCCCCTAATTGGCCTGAATTCACCCCTCCACTTT,CASSPLIGLNSPLHF
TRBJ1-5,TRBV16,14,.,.,TGTGCCAGCAGCCAAAGGCGGCCCGGGCAGCCCCAGCATTTT,CASSQRRPGQPQHF
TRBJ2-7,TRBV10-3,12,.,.,TGTGCCATCGGCCAGCGACGTGGCGAGCAGTACTTC,CAIGQRRGEQYF
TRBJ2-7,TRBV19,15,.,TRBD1,TGTGCCAGTAGTATGGGAACGGGACAGGGAAACGAGCAGTACTTC,CASSMGTGQGNEQYF
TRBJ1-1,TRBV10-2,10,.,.,TGCGCCAGCTCAGGAGTAGGAGCTTTCTTT,CASSGVGAFF
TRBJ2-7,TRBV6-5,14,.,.,TGTGCCACCTCCCGATCGAGGGCCGCCTACGAGCAGTACTTC,CATSRSRAAYEQYF
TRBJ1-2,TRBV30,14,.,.,TGTGCCTGGAGTGTTCTCCCAGCTTCGATTGGCTACACCTTC,CAWSVLPASIGYTF
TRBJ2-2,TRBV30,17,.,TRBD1,TGTGCCTGGAGTGTACCGACAGGGGGCCTGGGAACCGGGGAGCTGTTTTTT,CAWSVPTGGLGTGELFF
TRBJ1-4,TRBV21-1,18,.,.,TGTGCCAGCAGCAGAAGCCCCGGGACAGGAGGAACTAATGAAAAACTGTTTTTT,CASSRSPGTGGTNEKLFF
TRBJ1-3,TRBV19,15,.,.,TGTGCCAGTAGTATTAAACCGACCTCTGGAAACACCATATATTTT,CASSIKPTSGNTIYF
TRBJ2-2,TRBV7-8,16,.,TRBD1,TGTGCCAGCAGCCAAACGACAGGGTTGGGCACCGGGGAGCTGTTTTTT,CASSQTTGLGTGELFF
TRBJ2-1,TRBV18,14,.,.,TGTGCCAGCTCACCATTTCCGGGAGAGAATGAGCAGTTCTTC,CASSPFPGENEQFF
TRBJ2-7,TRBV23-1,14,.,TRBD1,TGCGCCAGCAGTCTTTGGGACAGGGGATACGAGCAGTACTTC,CASSLWDRGYEQYF
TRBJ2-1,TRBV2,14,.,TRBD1,TGTGCCAGAATGGACAGGGGGAGAATTAATGAGCAGTTCTTC,CARMDRGRINEQFF